This T cell receptor beta chain originates from a study of HIV-infected children after antiretroviral therapy interruption. Study in general: Weeks 0, 48 and 150 were sampled under continuous treatment.

This CDR3 contains 15 residues. V was clipped by 1 base and J by 7 bases; unmatched bases: 6. Germline V gives CDR1 LGHNT, CDR2 FRNRAP. RNA-based 3' RACE libraries used unique molecular identifiers. TCRdb itself ran the 3' RACE reads through MiXCR, one entry per CDR3 protein. The sample yields more than 85,000 distinct CDR3 sequences, about 7% seen once. Treatment noted: PENTA 11 planned treatment interruption arm or continuous ART arm. The sequenced sample was CD45RA+ CD4+ T cells from PBMCs, pooled from several time points, obtained from a donor given antiretroviral therapy, either interrupted or continuous. Subset defined: naive CD4+ CD45RA+ CD45RO- T cells. The sequence was collected from a pool of human donors with HIV. The chain employs TRBV12-5 and TRBJ1-5; TRBD1 matches at 8 bases. CDR3 in amino acids: CASGLAQGAMQPQHF. The CDR3 region has the DNA TGTGCTAGTGGTTTGGCCCAGGGGGCGATGCAGCCCCAGCATTTT.